This record concerns one T cell receptor (beta chain) sequence. The antigen remains undetermined. Of the isolated RNA, all was reverse transcribed, and so the sequenced material was expressed TCRB transcripts. Sequenced by immunoSEQ multiplex PCR; TCRdb stores in-frame clones only, minus some. The repertoire holds around 240,000 clones, with 9.6% as singletons. These data belong to a study of beta chain features in type 1 diabetes. Study-level points and caveats: Equally in patients and controls, shorter templates might have been favored by PCR. Patients showed naive, central memory and Treg TCRB repertoires that appeared more similar than those of healthy donors.

This CDR3 spans 17 amino acids. Germline CDR1 MNHEY, CDR2 SMNVEV (reference sequence). With 4 bases clipped from V and 4 bases from J, the junction kept 10 bases outside the gene matches. This TCR was recovered from a woman aged 18-29 years in good health. The chain recombines TRBV27 with TRBJ1-5; 10 bases align to TRBD1. The sample comprised naive CD4+ T cells from blood. CDR3 DNA: TGTGCCAGCAGTTCCTTGGGACAGGGGATGGGGAATCAGCCCCAGCATTTT. This sequence encodes CASSSLGQGMGNQPQHF.